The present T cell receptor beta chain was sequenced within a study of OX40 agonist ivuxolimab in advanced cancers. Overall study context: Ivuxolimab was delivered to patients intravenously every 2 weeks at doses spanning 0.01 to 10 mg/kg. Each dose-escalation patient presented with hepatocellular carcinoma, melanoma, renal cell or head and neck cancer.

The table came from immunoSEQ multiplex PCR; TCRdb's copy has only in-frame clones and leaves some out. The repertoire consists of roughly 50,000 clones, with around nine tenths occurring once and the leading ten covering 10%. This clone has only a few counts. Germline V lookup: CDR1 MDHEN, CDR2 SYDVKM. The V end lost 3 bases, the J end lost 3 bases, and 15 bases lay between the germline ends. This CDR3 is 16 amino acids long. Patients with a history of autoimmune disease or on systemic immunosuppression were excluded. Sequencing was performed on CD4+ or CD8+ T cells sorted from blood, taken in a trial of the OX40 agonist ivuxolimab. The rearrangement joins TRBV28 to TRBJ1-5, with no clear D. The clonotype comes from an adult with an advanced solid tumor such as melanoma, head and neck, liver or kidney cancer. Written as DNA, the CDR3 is TGTGCCAGCAGTTTGTCCCCCGAGGTGCTCAATCAGCCCCAGCATTTT. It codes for CASSLSPEVLNQPQHF.